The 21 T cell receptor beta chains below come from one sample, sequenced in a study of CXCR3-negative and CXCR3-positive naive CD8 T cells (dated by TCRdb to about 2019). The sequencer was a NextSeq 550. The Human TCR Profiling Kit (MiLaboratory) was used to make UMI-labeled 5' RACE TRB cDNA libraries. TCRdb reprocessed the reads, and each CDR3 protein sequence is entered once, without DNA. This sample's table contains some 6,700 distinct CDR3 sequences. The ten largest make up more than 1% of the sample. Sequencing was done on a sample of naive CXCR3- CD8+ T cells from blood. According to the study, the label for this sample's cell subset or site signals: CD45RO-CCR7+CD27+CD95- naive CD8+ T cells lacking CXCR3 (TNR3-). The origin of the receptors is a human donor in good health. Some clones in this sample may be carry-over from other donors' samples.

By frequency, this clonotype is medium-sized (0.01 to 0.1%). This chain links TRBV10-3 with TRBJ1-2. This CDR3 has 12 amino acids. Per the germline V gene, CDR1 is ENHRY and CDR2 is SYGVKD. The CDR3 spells CAISIGSKGYTF.

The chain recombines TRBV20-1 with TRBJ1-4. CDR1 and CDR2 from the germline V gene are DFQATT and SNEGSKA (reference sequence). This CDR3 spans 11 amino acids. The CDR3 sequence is CSAPLDSLLFF.

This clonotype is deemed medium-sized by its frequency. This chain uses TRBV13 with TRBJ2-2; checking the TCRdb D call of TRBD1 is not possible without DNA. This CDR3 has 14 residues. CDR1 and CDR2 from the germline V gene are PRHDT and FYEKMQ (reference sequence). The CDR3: CASSPGVNTGELFF.

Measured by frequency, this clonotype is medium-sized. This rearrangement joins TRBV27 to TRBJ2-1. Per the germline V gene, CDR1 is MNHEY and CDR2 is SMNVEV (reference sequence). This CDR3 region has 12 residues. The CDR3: CASSLGYNEQFF.

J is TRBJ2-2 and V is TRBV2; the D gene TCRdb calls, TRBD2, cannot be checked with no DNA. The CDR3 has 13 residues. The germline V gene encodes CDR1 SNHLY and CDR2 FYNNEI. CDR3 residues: CASSGLVGGELFF.

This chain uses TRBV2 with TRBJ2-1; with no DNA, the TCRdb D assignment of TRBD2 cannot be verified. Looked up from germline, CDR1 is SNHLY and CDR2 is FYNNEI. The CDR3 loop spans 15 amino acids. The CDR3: CASSVGGKSSNEQFF.

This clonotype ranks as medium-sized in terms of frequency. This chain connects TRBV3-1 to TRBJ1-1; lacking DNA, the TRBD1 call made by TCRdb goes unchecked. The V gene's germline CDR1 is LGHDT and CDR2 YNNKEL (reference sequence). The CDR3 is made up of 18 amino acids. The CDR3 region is CASSSPPGTSVRDTEAFF.

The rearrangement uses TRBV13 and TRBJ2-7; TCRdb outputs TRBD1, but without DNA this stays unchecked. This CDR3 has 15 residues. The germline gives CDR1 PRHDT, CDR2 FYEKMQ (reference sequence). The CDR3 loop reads CASSPPGTGGYEQYF.

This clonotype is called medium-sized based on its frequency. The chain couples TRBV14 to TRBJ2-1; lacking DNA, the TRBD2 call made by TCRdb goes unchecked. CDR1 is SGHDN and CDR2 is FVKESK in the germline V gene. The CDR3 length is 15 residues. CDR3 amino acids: CASSPLGAVYNEQFF.

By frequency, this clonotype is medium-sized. CDR3 loop: CSAIAGGNSYEQYF. The chain employs TRBV29-1 and TRBJ2-7; TCRdb's D gene call, TRBD2, goes unchecked for lack of DNA. CDR3 size: 14 residues. Germline loops: CDR1 SQVTM, CDR2 ANQGSEA.

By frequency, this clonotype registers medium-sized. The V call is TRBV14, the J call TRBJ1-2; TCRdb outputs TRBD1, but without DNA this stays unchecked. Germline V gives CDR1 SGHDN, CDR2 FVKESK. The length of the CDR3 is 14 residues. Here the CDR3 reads CASSQDTGGYGYTF.

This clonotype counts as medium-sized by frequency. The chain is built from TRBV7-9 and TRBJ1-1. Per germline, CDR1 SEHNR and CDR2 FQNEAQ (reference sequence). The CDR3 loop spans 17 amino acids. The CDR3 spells CASSHSVGQDLNTEAFF.

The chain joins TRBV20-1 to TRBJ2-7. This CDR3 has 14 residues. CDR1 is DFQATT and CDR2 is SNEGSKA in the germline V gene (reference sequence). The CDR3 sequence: CSARGTQTNYEQYF.

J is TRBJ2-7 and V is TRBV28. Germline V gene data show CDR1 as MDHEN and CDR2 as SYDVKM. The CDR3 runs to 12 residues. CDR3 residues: CASSLIAYEQYF.

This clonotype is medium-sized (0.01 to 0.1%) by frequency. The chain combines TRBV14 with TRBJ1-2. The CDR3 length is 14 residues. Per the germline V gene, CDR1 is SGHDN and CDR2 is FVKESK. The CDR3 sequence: CASSQDYGVNGYTF.

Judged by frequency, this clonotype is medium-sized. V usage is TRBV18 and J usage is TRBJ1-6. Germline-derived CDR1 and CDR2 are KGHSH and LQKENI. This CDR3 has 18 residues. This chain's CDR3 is CASSPTPGGRDENSPLHF.

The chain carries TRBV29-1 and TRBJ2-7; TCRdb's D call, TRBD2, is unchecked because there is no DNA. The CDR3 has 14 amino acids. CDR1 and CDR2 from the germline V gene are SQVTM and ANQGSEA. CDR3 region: CSVTYSGRSYEQYF.

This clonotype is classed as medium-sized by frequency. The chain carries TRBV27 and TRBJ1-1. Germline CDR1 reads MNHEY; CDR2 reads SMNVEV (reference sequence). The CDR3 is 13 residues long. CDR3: CASRLQGSTEAFF.

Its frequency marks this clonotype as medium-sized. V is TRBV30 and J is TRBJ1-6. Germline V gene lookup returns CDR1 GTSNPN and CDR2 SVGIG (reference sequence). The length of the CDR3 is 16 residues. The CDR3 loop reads CAWSDYAGLPNSPLHF. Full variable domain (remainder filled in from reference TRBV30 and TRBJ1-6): SQTIHQWPATLVQPVGSPLSLECTVEGTSNPNLYWYRQAAGRGLQLLFYSVGIGQISSEVPQNLSASRPQDRQFILSSKKLLLSDSGFYLCAWSDYAGLPNSPLHFGNGTRLTVT.

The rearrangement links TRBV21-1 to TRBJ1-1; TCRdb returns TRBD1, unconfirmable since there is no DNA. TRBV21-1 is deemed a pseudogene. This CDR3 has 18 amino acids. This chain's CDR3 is CASSKAPPGKGDNTEAFF.

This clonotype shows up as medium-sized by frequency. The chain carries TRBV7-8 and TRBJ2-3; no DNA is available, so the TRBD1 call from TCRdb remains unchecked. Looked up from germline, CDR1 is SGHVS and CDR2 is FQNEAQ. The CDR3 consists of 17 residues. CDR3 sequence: CASREIGLRGRTDTQYF.